The subject of this entry is one T cell receptor beta chain. Its antigen is not identified. Germline V gene data show CDR1 as SGHRS and CDR2 as YFSETQ. CDR3 length: 15 residues. This record comes from a study of T cells expressing NK-cell markers. The wider study: HCMV serostatus: most of the eight sequenced donors positive, one negative.

Study-wide results and limits: Six or seven donors had dominant NKG2C+ clonotypes that comprised roughly 1.0-8% of their CD8+ T cells.

TCRdb re-called the 5' RACE reads and shows each CDR3 protein once, DNA omitted. This listing includes about 410,000 distinct CDR3 sequences. The clonotype was recovered from a woman in her forties or fifties in good health. Sequenced: blood T cells: a sorted CD56 or NKG2C T cell subset, CD4+ or CD8+ T cells, or bulk PBMC T cells (not recorded which). V usage is TRBV5-1 and J usage is TRBJ2-7; with no DNA, the TCRdb D assignment of TRBD1 cannot be verified. CDR3 protein: CASSWRTGPGYEQYF. Full variable domain (missing parts from reference TRBV5-1 and TRBJ2-7): KAGVTQTPRYLIKTRGQQVTLSCSPISGHRSVSWYQQTPGQGLQFLFEYFSETQRNKGNFPGRFSGRQFSNSRSEMNVSTLELGDSALYLCASSWRTGPGYEQYFGPGTRLTVT.